The 10 T cell receptor beta chains below were found in one sample sequenced in a study of T cells in tuberculosis (dated by TCRdb to the late 2010s). Libraries were made using the immunoSEQ multiplex PCR assay. Imported from immuneACCESS, the table was reduced by TCRdb to in-frame sequences with V and J called. These copies leave out some clones; in studies compared against another copy, an unresolved V gene accounts for under half, and the cause of the remainder is not known. The sample table lists 30,000 to 40,000 clones, around 97% of them with a count of one. The top ten clonotypes cover approximately 6.2% of the sample. Sequencing was carried out using PBMCs. Every receptor here comes from a donor between 10 and 35 years old with latent tuberculosis or without tuberculosis infection.

This chain joins TRBV19 and TRBJ2-2; the D gene is possibly TRBD1 (5 bases). The V gene lost 9 bases and the J gene lost 2 bases, with 16 bases spanning the gap. CDR1 LNHDA and CDR2 SQIVND come from the germline V gene (reference sequence). The CDR3 consists of 15 residues. CDR3 nucleotide sequence: TGTGCCAGCGCTGACAGTCCCTTTAACACCGGGGAGCTGTTTTTT. Translating gives CASADSPFNTGELFF.

The chain combines TRBV28 with TRBJ2-3; 9 bases match TRBD2. CDR3 length: 15 amino acids. Trimming at V came to 2 bases and at J to 4 bases, leaving 4 bases not matched to a gene. The germline V gene has CDR1 MDHEN and CDR2 SYDVKM. CDR3 sequence: CASSLAGGRADTQYF. For the CDR3, the DNA is TGTGCCAGCAGTTTAGCGGGAGGGCGTGCAGATACGCAGTATTTT.

The V gene is TRBV4-2, the J gene TRBJ2-3; 9 bases agree with TRBD2. The CDR3 totals 17 residues. Germline lookup yields CDR1 LGHNA and CDR2 YNFKEQ. V dropped 0 bases and J dropped 3; count of bases not matched to a gene: 7. The CDR3 DNA reads as TGTGCCAGCAGCCAAGATCGAGGGCGGGGGGGGACAGATACGCAGTATTTT. This encodes CASSQDRGRGGTDTQYF.

The rearrangement uses TRBV7-8 and TRBJ1-1; the match to TRBD1 covers 9 bases. The trim removed 5 bases at V and 1 base at J, leaving 5 bases unmatched. Germline assignment: CDR1 SGHVS and CDR2 FQNEAQ. There are 15 residues in the CDR3. As DNA, the CDR3 is TGTGCCAGCAGCCTCCAACAGGGGGCGAACACTGAAGCTTTCTTT. Its translation is CASSLQQGANTEAFF.

This rearrangement joins TRBV7-2 to TRBJ1-1, with TRBD1 matching 10 bases. V lost 5 bases, J lost 5 bases, and 5 bases stayed unmatched. This CDR3 has 14 residues. CDR1 and CDR2 (germline): SGHTA, FQGNSA. Here the CDR3 DNA reads TGTGCCAGCAGCCCGGACAGGGGGAGGACTGAAGCTTTCTTT. Translated: CASSPDRGRTEAFF.

V and J are TRBV29-1 and TRBJ2-7; possibly TRBD1 for D (5 bases). The CDR3 is made up of 11 amino acids. The ends were cut back, 7 bases at V and 1 base at J, with 8 bases in the middle. Germline CDR1 is SQVTM and CDR2 is ANQGSEA. CDR3 nucleotides: TGCAGCGCGACAGTTTCCTACGAGCAGTACTTC. It specifies CSATVSYEQYF.

The CDR3 bases are TGTGCCAGCAGCGTAGAAGAGGGAAGTGCAGATACGCAGTATTTT. Translated, it gives CASSVEEGSADTQYF. J is TRBJ2-3 and V is TRBV9; D might be TRBD2 (5 bases). Trimming removed 0 bases from V and 4 bases from J, with 12 bases in between. The germline CDR1 and CDR2 sequences are SGDLS and YYNGEE. CDR3 length: 15 residues.

V gene TRBV5-1 combines with J gene TRBJ2-5; maybe TRBD2 (5 bases). V lost 0 bases and J 5 bases, leaving 11 bases between the germline ends. The CDR3 is 14 amino acids. Germline-derived CDR1 and CDR2 are SGHRS and YFSETQ. CDR3 loop: CASSLGLGAETQYF. The DNA of the CDR3 is TGCGCCAGCAGCTTGGGTCTGGGAGCTGAGACCCAGTACTTC.

The gene calls are TRBV11-2 and TRBJ1-2; no firm D call. Germline V gives CDR1 SGHAT, CDR2 FQNNGV. The CDR3 extends over 13 amino acids. Trimming removed 0 bases at V and 4 bases at J, with 6 bases between. This CDR3 reads CASSLDYFYGYTF. The CDR3 DNA reads TGTGCCAGCAGCTTAGATTACTTCTATGGCTACACCTTC.

This chain connects TRBV10-3 to TRBJ2-5; TRBD2 matches at 8 bases. The CDR3 spans 15 residues. V trimming: 2 bases; J trimming: 5 bases; junction bases outside the gene matches: 7. Germline V gene data show CDR1 as ENHRY and CDR2 as SYGVKD. CDR3 sequence reads: CAISEPGLGGETQYF. Written as DNA, the CDR3 is TGTGCCATCAGTGAGCCGGGACTAGGCGGGGAGACCCAGTACTTC.